The entry below gives a single T cell receptor (beta chain) sequence along with its context. Antigen specificity is unknown. A much more abundant neighbour one base away suggests this may be a read error. One entry per CDR3 protein results from TCRdb running MiXCR on the PCR reads. The sample contains more than 450,000 distinct CDR3 sequences, roughly a fifth of which appear only once. This specimen belongs to a study of molecular identifiers for immune sequencing clone quantification. Study in general: In replicates, RNA from 20,000 or 100,000 naive CD8 cells was split five ways, four sequenced.

Overall study results and limits: Identical TCR molecules can share a barcode, and this sharing could underestimate highly expanded clone sizes.

Sorted naive CD8 T cells, about 17,000 to 1,000,000, were sequenced from 10%, 30% or 50% RNA. Sorting captured naive CD8 T cells as CD8+CD4-CCR7+CD45RA+. This TCR derives from a human donor in good health. Some libraries in this study had Jurkat cell RNA spiked in. The sample taken for sequencing was naive CD8+ T cells from blood, with Jurkat cell RNA spiked in. Subset specified: FACS-sorted CD8+CD4-CCR7+CD45RA+ naive T cells.

CDR3 amino acids: CDSSLPKGFNSPLHF. The CDR3 nucleotides read TGTGACAGCAGCTTACCCAAGGGATTTAATTCACCCCTCCACTTT. The gene calls are TRBV7-9 and TRBJ1-6; D gene ambiguous. The V gene's germline CDR1 is SEHNR and CDR2 FQNEAQ (reference sequence). This CDR3 comprises 15 residues.